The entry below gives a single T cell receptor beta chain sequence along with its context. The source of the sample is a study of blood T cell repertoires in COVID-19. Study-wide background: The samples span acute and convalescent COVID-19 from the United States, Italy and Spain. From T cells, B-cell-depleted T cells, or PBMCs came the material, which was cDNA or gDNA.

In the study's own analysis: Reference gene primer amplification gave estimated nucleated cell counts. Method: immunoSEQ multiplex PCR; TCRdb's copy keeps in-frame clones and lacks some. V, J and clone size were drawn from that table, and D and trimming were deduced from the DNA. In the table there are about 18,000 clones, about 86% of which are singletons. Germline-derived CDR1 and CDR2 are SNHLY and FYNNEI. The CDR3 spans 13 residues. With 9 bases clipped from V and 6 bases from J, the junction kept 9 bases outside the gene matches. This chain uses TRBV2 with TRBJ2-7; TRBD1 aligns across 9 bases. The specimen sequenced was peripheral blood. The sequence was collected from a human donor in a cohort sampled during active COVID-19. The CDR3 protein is CARGTGQGSEQYF. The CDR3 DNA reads TGTGCCAGGGGGACGGGACAGGGTAGCGAGCAGTACTTC.